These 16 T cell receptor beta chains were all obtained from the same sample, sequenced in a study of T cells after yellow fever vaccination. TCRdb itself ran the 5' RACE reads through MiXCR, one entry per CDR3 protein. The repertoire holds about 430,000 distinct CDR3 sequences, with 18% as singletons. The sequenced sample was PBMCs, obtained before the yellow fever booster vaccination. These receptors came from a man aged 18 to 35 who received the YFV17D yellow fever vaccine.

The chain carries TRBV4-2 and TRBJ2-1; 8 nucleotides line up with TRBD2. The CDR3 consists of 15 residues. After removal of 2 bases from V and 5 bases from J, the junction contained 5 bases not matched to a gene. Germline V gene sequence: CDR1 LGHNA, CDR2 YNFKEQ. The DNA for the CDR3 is TGTGCCAGCAGCCAATCCGGGACTAGAGACAATGAGCAGTTCTTC. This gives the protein CASSQSGTRDNEQFF.

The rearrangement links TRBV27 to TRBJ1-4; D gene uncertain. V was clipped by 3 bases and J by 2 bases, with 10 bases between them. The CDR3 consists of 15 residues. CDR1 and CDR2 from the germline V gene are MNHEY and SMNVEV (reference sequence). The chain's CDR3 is CASSLRQPTNEKLFF. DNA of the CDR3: TGTGCCAGCAGTTTGAGGCAGCCTACTAATGAAAAACTGTTTTTT.

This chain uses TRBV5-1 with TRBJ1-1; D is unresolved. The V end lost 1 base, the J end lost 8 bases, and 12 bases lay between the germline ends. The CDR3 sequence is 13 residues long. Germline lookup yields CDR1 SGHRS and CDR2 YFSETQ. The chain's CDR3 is CASSLQTEAEAFF. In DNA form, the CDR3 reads TGCGCCAGCAGCTTGCAGACTGAGGCCGAAGCTTTCTTT.

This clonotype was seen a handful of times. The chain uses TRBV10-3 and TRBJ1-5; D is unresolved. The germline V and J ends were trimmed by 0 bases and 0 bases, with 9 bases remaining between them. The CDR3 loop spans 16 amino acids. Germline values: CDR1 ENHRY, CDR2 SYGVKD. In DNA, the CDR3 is TGTGCCATCAGTGAGTCCGAGGACTTTAGCAATCAGCCCCAGCATTTT. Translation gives CAISESEDFSNQPQHF.

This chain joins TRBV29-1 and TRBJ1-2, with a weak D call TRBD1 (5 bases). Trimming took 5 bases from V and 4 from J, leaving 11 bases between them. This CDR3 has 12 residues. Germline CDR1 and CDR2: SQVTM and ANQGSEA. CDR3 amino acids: CSVTGPIYGYTF. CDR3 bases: TGCAGCGTTACGGGACCGATCTATGGCTACACCTTC.

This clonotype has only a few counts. The CDR3 DNA reads as TGCGCCAGCAGCTTGGCCCCGTACAATGAGCAGTTCTTC. Protein sequence: CASSLAPYNEQFF. The rearrangement links TRBV5-1 to TRBJ2-1; D remains ambiguous. CDR3 length: 13 residues. CDR1 and CDR2 from the germline V gene are SGHRS and YFSETQ. V was trimmed by 0 bases and J by 4 bases, leaving 5 bases between them. Full variable domain (outside the CDR3, taken from reference TRBV5-1 and TRBJ2-1): KAGVTQTPRYLIKTRGQQVTLSCSPISGHRSVSWYQQTPGQGLQFLFEYFSETQRNKGNFPGRFSGRQFSNSRSEMNVSTLELGDSALYLCASSLAPYNEQFFGPGTRLTVL.

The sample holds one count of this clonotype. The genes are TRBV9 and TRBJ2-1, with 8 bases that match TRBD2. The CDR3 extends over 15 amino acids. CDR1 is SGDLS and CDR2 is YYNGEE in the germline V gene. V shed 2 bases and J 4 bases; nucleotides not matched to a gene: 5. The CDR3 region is CASSVLGGEYNEQFF. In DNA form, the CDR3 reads TGTGCCAGCAGCGTCCTCGGGGGGGAGTACAATGAGCAGTTCTTC.

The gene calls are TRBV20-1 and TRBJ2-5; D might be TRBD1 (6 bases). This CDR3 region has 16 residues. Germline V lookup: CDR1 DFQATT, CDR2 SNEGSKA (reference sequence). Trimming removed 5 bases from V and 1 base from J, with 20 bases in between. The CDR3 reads CSAQRTASTIQETQYF. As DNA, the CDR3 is TGCAGTGCTCAACGGACAGCGTCTACGATCCAAGAGACCCAGTACTTC.

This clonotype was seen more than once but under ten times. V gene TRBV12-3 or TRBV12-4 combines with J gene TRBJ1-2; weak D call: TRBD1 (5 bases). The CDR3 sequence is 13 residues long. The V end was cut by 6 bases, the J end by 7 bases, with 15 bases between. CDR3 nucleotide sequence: TGTGCCAGCAGAGCGGGGGTGCTGGGTGGCTACACCTTC. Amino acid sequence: CASRAGVLGGYTF.

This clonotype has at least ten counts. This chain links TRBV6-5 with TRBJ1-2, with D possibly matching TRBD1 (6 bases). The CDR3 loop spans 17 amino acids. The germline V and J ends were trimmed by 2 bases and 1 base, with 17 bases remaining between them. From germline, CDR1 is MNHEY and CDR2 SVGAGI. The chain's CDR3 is CASSYKVAGAINYGYTF. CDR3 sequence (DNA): TGTGCCAGCAGTTACAAAGTCGCAGGGGCAATTAACTATGGCTACACCTTC.

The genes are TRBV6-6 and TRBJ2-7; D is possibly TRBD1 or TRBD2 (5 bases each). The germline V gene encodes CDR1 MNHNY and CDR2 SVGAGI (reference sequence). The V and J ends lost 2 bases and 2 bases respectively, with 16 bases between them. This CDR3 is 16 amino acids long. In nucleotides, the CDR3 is TGTGCCAGCAGTTACAATTCGGGGACGGCCCCCTACGAGCAGTACTTC. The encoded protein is CASSYNSGTAPYEQYF.

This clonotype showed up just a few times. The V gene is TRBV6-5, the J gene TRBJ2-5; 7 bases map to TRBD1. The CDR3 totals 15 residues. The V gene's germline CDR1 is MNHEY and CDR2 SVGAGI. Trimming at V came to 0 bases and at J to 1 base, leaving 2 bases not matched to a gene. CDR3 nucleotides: TGTGCCAGCAGTTACTCCTGGGACAGCCAAGAGACCCAGTACTTC. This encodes CASSYSWDSQETQYF.

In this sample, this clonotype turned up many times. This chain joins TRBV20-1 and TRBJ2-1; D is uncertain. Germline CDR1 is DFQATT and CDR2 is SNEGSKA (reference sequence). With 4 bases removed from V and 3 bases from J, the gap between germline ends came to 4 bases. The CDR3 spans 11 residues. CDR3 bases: TGCAGTGCTACCGGCTACAATGAGCAGTTCTTC. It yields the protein CSATGYNEQFF.

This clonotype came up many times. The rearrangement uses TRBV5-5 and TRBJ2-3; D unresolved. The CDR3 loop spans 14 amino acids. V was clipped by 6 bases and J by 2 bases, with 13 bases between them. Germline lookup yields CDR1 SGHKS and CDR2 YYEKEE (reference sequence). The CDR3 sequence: CASNPAIFTDTQYF. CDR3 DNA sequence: TGTGCCAGCAACCCCGCTATCTTCACAGATACGCAGTATTTT.

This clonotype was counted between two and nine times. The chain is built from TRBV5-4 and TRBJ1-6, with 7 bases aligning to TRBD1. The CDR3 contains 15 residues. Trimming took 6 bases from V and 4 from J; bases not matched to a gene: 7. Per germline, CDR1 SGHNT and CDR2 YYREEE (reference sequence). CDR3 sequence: CASTQGGRYNSPLHF. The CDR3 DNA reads TGTGCCAGCACCCAGGGGGGGAGGTATAATTCACCCCTCCACTTT.

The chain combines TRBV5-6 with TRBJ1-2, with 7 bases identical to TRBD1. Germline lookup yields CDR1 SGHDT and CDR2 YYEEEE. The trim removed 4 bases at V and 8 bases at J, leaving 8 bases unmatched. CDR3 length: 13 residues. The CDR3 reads CASSGGGLEGYTF. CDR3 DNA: TGTGCCAGCAGCGGAGGGGGCCTTGAAGGCTACACCTTC.